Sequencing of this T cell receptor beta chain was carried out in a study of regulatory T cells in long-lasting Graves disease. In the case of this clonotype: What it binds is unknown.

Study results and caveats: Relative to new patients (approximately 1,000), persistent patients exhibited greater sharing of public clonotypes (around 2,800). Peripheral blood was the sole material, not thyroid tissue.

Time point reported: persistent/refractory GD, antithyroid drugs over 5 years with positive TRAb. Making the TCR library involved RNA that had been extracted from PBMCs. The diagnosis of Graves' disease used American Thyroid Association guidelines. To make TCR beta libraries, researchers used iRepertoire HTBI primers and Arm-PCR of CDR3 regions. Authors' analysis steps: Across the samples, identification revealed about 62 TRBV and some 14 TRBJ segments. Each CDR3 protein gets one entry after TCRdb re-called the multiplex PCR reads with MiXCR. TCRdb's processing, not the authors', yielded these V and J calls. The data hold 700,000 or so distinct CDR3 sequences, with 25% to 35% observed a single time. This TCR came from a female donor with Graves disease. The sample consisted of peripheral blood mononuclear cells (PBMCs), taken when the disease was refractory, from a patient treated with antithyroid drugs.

In DNA form, the CDR3 reads TGTGCCAGCTCACCAGCCGCCAGGGATCAGCCCCAGCATTTT. Translation gives CASSPAARDQPQHF. The V and J genes are TRBV18 and TRBJ1-5; a possible D gene is TRBD1 (5 bases). The germline V gene has CDR1 KGHSH and CDR2 LQKENI. Deletions cut 2 bases from V and 5 bases from J, with 10 bases between. The CDR3 spans 14 residues.